What follows are 15 T cell receptor beta chains derived from one specimen sequenced in a study of OX40 agonist ivuxolimab in advanced cancers. The repertoire was sequenced with immunoSEQ multiplex PCR; TCRdb's copy has only in-frame clones and lacks some. The table records fewer than 100,000 clones, just under 85% of them present only once. Specimen: CD4+ or CD8+ T cells sorted from blood, collected in a trial of the OX40 agonist ivuxolimab. These receptor sequences come from an adult with an advanced solid tumor such as melanoma, head and neck, liver or kidney cancer.

This clone was detected only once. This chain uses TRBV2 with TRBJ1-3; D unclear. V lost 4 bases and J lost 0, with 19 bases in between. Germline CDR1 SNHLY, CDR2 FYNNEI. CDR3 length equals 18 residues. CDR3 coding DNA: TGTGCCAGCAGTGGACGTGAGCTCGGCAGGAGCTCTGGAAACACCATATATTTT. Amino acids: CASSGRELGRSSGNTIYF.

The rearrangement joins TRBV4-2 to TRBJ2-7, with 8 bases matching TRBD2. CDR1 is LGHNA and CDR2 is YNFKEQ in the germline V gene. V trimming: 3 bases; J trimming: 0 bases; junction bases outside the gene matches: 16. This CDR3 region has 19 residues. The CDR3 DNA sequence: TGTGCCAGCAGCCAGGGAATGGGGCTAGCGGGCCTGTCCTCCTACGAGCAGTACTTC. Protein product: CASSQGMGLAGLSSYEQYF.

The chain uses TRBV7-6 and TRBJ1-1; D is possibly TRBD1 (5 bases). Germline V lookup: CDR1 SGHVS, CDR2 FNYEAQ. V dropped 5 bases and J dropped 5 bases, with 12 bases sitting between them. CDR3 length: 13 amino acids. The CDR3 DNA follows: TGTGCCAGCAGCCGGGACGGAATTACTGAAGCTTTCTTT. This codes for CASSRDGITEAFF.

The chain carries TRBV2 and TRBJ2-7; 8 bases line up with TRBD2. Germline V CDR1 and CDR2: SNHLY, FYNNEI. The trim removed 4 bases at V and 3 bases at J, leaving 2 bases unmatched. The CDR3 has 13 residues. The CDR3 DNA sequence: TGTGCCAGCAGTGGCGGGAGGAGCTACGAGCAGTACTTC. It translates to CASSGGRSYEQYF.

J is TRBJ1-1 and V is TRBV6-1; D gene uncertain. The ends were cut back, 6 bases at V and 12 bases at J, with 17 bases in the middle. CDR1 is MNHNS, CDR2 SASEGT, per germline. This CDR3 is built from 12 residues. Written as DNA, the CDR3 is TGTGCCAGCAGCAGGCCAAATCGCGCCACTTTCTTT. Protein sequence: CASSRPNRATFF.

The chain uses TRBV19 and TRBJ1-4, with a possible D match to TRBD1 (6 bases). There are 15 residues in the CDR3. The V end was cut by 5 bases, the J end by 8 bases, with 18 bases between. Germline loops: CDR1 LNHDA, CDR2 SQIVND (reference sequence). The CDR3 loop reads CASSLQQGIGEKLFF. The CDR3 nucleotides read TGTGCCAGTAGTCTACAACAGGGAATAGGCGAAAAACTGTTTTTT. The full variable domain, its missing parts supplied by reference TRBV19 and TRBJ1-4, is DGGITQSPKYLFRKEGQNVTLSCEQNLNHDAMYWYRQDPGQGLRLIYYSQIVNDFQKGDIAEGYSVSREKKESFPLTVTSAQKNPTAFYLCASSLQQGIGEKLFFGSGTQLSVL.

Of note for this clone: The limits of the CDR3 on the DNA are not certain, so only TCRdb's listed CDR3 is given. V usage is TRBV21-1 and J usage is TRBJ2-3; the table calls TRBD2, which could not be checked here. TRBV21-1 is a known pseudogene. The CDR3 spans 19 residues, counting both ends. The chain's CDR3 is CASSNGLAGVAGGTDTQYF.

In this sample, this clone turned up once. The gene calls are TRBV11-2 and TRBJ2-2, with D possibly matching TRBD2 (7 bases). Germline V lookup: CDR1 SGHAT, CDR2 FQNNGV. V lost 5 bases to trimming and J lost 1 base, with 14 bases between them. There are 16 residues in the CDR3. DNA for the CDR3: TGTGCCAGCAGCCCCCAGAGGGGGGGGAACACCGGGGAGCTGTTTTTT. Translated, it gives CASSPQRGGNTGELFF.

The gene calls are TRBV29-1 and TRBJ2-1, with D perhaps TRBD1 (7 bases). Between the trimmed V and J ends, which lost 2 bases and 9 bases, there was a span of 14 bases. Germline-derived CDR1 and CDR2 are SQVTM and ANQGSEA. There are 13 residues in the CDR3. CDR3 in amino acids: CSVERAGGGEQFF. The CDR3 DNA is TGCAGCGTTGAAAGGGCAGGGGGAGGTGAGCAGTTCTTC.

The chain uses TRBV18 and TRBJ1-3; no firm D call. The CDR3 has 13 residues. V lost 10 bases, J lost 0 bases, and 10 bases lay in between. Germline-derived CDR1 and CDR2 are KGHSH and LQKENI. This chain's CDR3 is CATRRSSGNTIYF. CDR3 DNA: TGTGCCACCCGACGGTCCTCTGGAAACACCATATATTTT.

J is TRBJ2-5 and V is TRBV7-2; TRBD2 matches at 9 bases. V shed 5 bases, J shed 2 bases, and the junction held 6 bases outside the gene matches. The CDR3 is made up of 15 amino acids. CDR1 and CDR2 from the germline V gene are SGHTA and FQGNSA. Here the CDR3 DNA reads TGTGCCAGCAGCCCACAGCGGGGGGATCAAGAGACCCAGTACTTC. Its protein product is CASSPQRGDQETQYF.

The chain employs TRBV30 and TRBJ2-3; no firm D call. Germline V gives CDR1 GTSNPN, CDR2 SVGIG (reference sequence). The V and J ends lost 3 bases and 3 bases respectively, with 16 bases between them. There are 15 residues in the CDR3. The CDR3 sequence: CAWSPPWDRTDTQYF. The CDR3 DNA reads TGTGCCTGGAGCCCCCCGTGGGATAGGACAGATACGCAGTATTTT.

The chain employs TRBV15 and TRBJ2-1; 8 nucleotides agree with TRBD1. Looked up from germline, CDR1 is LNHNV and CDR2 is YYDKDF (reference sequence). Trimming cost V 5 bases and J 8 bases; bases outside gene matches: 11. The CDR3 consists of 15 residues. DNA for the CDR3: TGTGCCACCAGCTTATCGGGACAGGAGTTCGATGAGCAGTTCTTC. It is translated as CATSLSGQEFDEQFF.

This clone was detected only once. The chain has TRBV9 and TRBJ2-1; weak D call: TRBD2 (5 bases). CDR3 length: 16 amino acids. Germline V lookup: CDR1 SGDLS, CDR2 YYNGEE. Trimming took 3 bases from V and 9 from J, leaving 22 bases between them. The CDR3, as DNA: TGTGCCAGCAGCGAACCCGCTATCGGGCTGAGCGGTGAGCAGTTCTTC. Its translation is CASSEPAIGLSGEQFF.

This clone has only one observation. J is TRBJ2-5 and V is TRBV5-6; 12 bases align to TRBD2. CDR3 size: 18 residues. Germline V lookup: CDR1 SGHDT, CDR2 YYEEEE. Trimming cost V 2 bases and J 4 bases; bases outside gene matches: 12. The CDR3 spells CASSFLTSGSLGRETQYF. CDR3 DNA sequence: TGTGCCAGCAGCTTTTTGACTAGCGGGAGTTTGGGTCGAGAGACCCAGTACTTC.